Each of the 9 T cell receptor beta chains below was sequenced from the same sample in a study of tumor and adjacent non-tumor tissue in lung cancer. TCRbeta libraries were built with three rounds of nested PCR, modified from ARM-PCR. TCRdb redid the calling of the multiplex PCR reads with MiXCR, one entry per CDR3 protein. The sample consists of under 150,000 distinct CDR3 sequences, around 65% of them appearing once. This sample's RNA came from whole unsorted tissue. The sample comprised lung tumor tissue. Source of these receptors: a man aged 55 to 70 with small cell lung cancer.

This rearrangement joins TRBV6-1 to TRBJ2-1; 7 bases line up with TRBD2. The V gene's germline CDR1 is MNHNS and CDR2 SASEGT. The CDR3 has 16 amino acids. With 6 bases clipped from V and 0 bases from J, the junction kept 8 bases outside the gene matches. The CDR3 is CASRRGWTSSYNEQFF. DNA of the CDR3: TGTGCCAGCAGGCGGGGTTGGACTAGCTCCTACAATGAGCAGTTCTTC.

The chain recombines TRBV13 with TRBJ1-2; D not resolved. This CDR3 contains 12 residues. Germline V lookup: CDR1 PRHDT, CDR2 FYEKMQ (reference sequence). The CDR3: CTGSLGYFGYTF. The CDR3 DNA sequence: TGTACCGGCAGCTTAGGGTACTTTGGCTACACCTTC.

This clonotype turned up a few times. The chain employs TRBV10-2 and TRBJ1-2; no reliable D call. Deletions cut 0 bases from V and 4 bases from J, with 12 bases between. CDR1 and CDR2 from the germline V gene are WSHSY and SAAADI. This CDR3 has 15 amino acids. The CDR3: CASSESSGTPYGYTF. The CDR3 DNA is TGCGCCAGCAGTGAGTCTTCAGGAACCCCCTATGGCTACACCTTC.

With regard to this clonotype: At one boundary the junction diverges from the germline segment, which might be a read error. The rearrangement joins TRBV11-1 to TRBJ2-7; TRBD2 matches at 8 bases. This CDR3 is 14 amino acids long. Germline CDR1 is SGHAT and CDR2 is FQDESV (reference sequence). CDR3 sequence (DNA): TGTGCCAGCAGCTCAACGCGGGGGGCCTACGAGCGGTACTTC. Its translation is CASSSTRGAYERYF.

As for this clonotype: A much larger clone differs by one base, so this may be a read error. The J gene is TRBJ2-1, the V gene TRBV20-1, with 8 bases identical to TRBD2. There are 14 residues in the CDR3. Per the germline V gene, CDR1 is DFQATT and CDR2 is SNEGSKA (reference sequence). V dropped 6 bases and J dropped 8; count of bases not matched to a gene: 12. The CDR3 here is CSAEAGDGGDEQFF. In DNA, the CDR3 is TGCAGTGCCGAAGCGGGGGATGGGGGCGATGAGCAGTTCTTC.

In the case of this clonotype: A much bigger clone sits one base away, suggesting this may be a read error. This chain uses TRBV28 with TRBJ2-5; TRBD2 aligns across 10 bases. The CDR3 length is 17 residues. Germline CDR1 MDHEN, CDR2 SYDVKM. The CDR3 DNA sequence: TGTGCCAGCAGTTCCCAATTCGGACTAGCGGACGAAGAGACCCATTACTTC. Translating it yields CASSSQFGLADEETHYF. Full variable domain (remainder filled in from reference TRBV28 and TRBJ2-5): DVKVTQSSRYLVKRTGEKVFLECVQDMDHENMFWYRQDPGLGLRLIYFSYDVKMKEKGDIPEGYSVSREKKERFSLILESASTNQTSMYLCASSSQFGLADEETHYFGPGTRLLVL.

Remarks on this clonotype: One junction end disagrees with the germline gene, perhaps due to a read error. The chain is built from TRBV29-1 and TRBJ2-5, with 10 bases lining up with TRBD2. The V gene's germline CDR1 is SQVTM and CDR2 ANQGSEA. This CDR3 comprises 14 residues. The DNA for the CDR3 is TGCAGCGTTGATATACCCCTAGCGGGAGAGACCCAGTGCTTC. This encodes CSVDIPLAGETQCF.

This clonotype was observed a few times. The chain combines TRBV13 with TRBJ2-3; a possible D gene is TRBD2 (5 bases). Germline assignment: CDR1 PRHDT and CDR2 FYEKMQ (reference sequence). This CDR3 is built from 17 residues. V dropped 3 bases and J dropped 0 bases, with 16 bases sitting between them. CDR3 sequence (DNA): TGTGCCAGCAGCTTCGGGGTTGGGCGGGCTAGCACAGATACGCAGTATTTT. Amino acid sequence: CASSFGVGRASTDTQYF.

A remark on this clonotype: At one end the junction does not follow the germline gene, possibly because of a read error. This chain joins TRBV19 and TRBJ2-1; perhaps TRBD2 as D (5 bases). Germline V CDR1 and CDR2: LNHDA, SQIVND (reference sequence). The CDR3 runs 15 residues. DNA for the CDR3: TGTGCAAGTAGTATTAGCGAGAGCGGATACAATGAGCGGTTCTTC. This gives the protein CASSISESGYNERFF.